The entry below gives a single T cell receptor (beta chain) sequence along with its context. Antigen specificity is unknown. Via MiXCR, TCRdb re-called the reads, giving one row per CDR3 protein. The sample comprises 400,000 to 600,000 distinct CDR3 sequences, 40% to 50% of which are singletons, and 43% rests with the top ten. Looked up from germline, CDR1 is SGHVT and CDR2 is SQSDAQ. V shed 6 bases and J 4 bases; nucleotides not matched to a gene: 4. The CDR3 contains 14 residues. The sample belongs to a study of T cell repertoires in cytomegalovirus infection. Across the whole study: Researchers turned to recently identified HLA-C-restricted CMV epitopes as well as well-studied HLA-B-restricted ones. Based on public TCR beta signatures, there were indications of CMV infection and of a matching HLA type.

Study-level findings and limits: Ex vivo, HLA-C-restricted CMV-specific TCR beta clonotypes prevailed over the rest of the response. Public TCR beta family frequency separated CMV-and-HLA carriers, including in an independent cohort.

The chain uses TRBV7-4 and TRBJ2-1, with 9 bases that match TRBD2. The sample was cultured PBMCs, taken from culture after CMV antigen stimulation. This TCR came from a human donor in good health (CMV status not recorded). Some clones in this sample may be carry-over from other donors' samples. The CDR3 here is CASSRTSDYNEQFF. The CDR3, as DNA: TGTGCCAGCAGTCGGACTAGCGATTACAATGAGCAGTTCTTC.